The text below deals with one T cell receptor (beta chain). The data were produced by immunoSEQ multiplex PCR, yet TCRdb's version contains in-frame clones alone and is incomplete. Of approximately 89,000 clones in the sample, about 83% were seen once. These data originate in a study of control samples from healthy donors and cancer patients. V lost 5 bases and J lost 5, with 13 bases in between. In germline, CDR1 is ENHRY, CDR2 SYGVKD. The CDR3 is 13 amino acids. This receptor was obtained from a woman in her forties in good health. The chain carries TRBV10-3 and TRBJ2-7; the D call may be TRBD1 or TRBD2 (6 bases each). What was sequenced was blood. The CDR3: CAISLGGRDEQYF. The CDR3 DNA sequence: TGTGCCATCAGTCTGGGGGGCCGGGACGAGCAGTACTTC.